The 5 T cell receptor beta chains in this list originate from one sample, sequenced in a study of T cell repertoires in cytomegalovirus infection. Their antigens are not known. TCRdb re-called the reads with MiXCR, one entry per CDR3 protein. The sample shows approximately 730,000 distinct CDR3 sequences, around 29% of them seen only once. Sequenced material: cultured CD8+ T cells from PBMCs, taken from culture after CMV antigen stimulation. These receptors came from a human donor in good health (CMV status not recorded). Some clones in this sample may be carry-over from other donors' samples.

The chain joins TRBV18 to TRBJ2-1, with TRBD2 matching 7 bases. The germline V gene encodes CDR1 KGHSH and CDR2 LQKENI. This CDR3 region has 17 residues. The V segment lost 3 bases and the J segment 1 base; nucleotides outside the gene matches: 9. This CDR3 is CASSPGRGSWSYNEQFF. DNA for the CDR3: TGTGCCAGCTCACCTGGGCGGGGGAGCTGGTCCTACAATGAGCAGTTCTTC. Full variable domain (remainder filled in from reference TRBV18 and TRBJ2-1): NAGVMQNPRHLVRRRGQEARLRCSPMKGHSHVYWYRQLPEEGLKFMVYLQKENIIDESGMPKERFSAEFPKEGPSILRIQQVVRGDSAAYFCASSPGRGSWSYNEQFFGPGTRLTVL.

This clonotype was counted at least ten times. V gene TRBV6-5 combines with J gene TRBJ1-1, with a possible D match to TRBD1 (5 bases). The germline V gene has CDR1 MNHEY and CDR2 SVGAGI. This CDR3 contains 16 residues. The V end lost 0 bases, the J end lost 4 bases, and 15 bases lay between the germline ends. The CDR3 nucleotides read TGTGCCAGCAGTTACTCTAAGGGGAAGGCGGGCACTGAAGCTTTCTTT. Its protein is CASSYSKGKAGTEAFF.

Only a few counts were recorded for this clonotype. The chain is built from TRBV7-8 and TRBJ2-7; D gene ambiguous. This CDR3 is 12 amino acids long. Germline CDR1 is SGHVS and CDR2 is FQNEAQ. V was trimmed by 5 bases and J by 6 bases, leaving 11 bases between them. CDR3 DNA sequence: TGTGCCAGCAGCCCCCAGGTATTCGAGCAGTACGTC. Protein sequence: CASSPQVFEQYV.

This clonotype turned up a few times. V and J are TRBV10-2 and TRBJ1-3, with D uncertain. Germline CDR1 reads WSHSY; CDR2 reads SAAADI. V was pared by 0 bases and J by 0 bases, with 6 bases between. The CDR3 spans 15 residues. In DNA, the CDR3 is TGCGCCAGCAGTGAGTCGGTGAACTCTGGAAACACCATATATTTT. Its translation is CASSESVNSGNTIYF.

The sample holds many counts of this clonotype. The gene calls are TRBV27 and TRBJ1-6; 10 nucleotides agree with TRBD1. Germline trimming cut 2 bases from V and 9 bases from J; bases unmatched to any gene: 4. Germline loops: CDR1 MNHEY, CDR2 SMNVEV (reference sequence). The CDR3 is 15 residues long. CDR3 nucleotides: TGTGCCAGCAGTTTAAGGGGACAGGGGAGTTCACCCCTCCACTTT. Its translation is CASSLRGQGSSPLHF.